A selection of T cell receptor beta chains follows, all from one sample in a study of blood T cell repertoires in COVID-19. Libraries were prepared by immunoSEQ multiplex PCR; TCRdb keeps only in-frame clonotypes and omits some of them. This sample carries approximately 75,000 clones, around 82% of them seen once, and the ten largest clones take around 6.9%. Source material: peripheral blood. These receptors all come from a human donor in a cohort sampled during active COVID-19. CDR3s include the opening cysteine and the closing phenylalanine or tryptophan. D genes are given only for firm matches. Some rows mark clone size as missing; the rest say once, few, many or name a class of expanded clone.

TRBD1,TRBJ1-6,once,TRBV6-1,CASSEAPDRIFSPLHF,TGTGCCAGCAGTGAAGCTCCGGACAGGATCTTTTCACCCCTCCACTTT
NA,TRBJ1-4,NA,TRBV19,CATSLGDEKLFF,TGTGCCACCTCCCTCGGGGATGAAAAACTGTTTTTT
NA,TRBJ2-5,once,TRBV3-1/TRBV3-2,CASSRQQETQYF,TGTGCCAGCAGCCGGCAGCAAGAGACCCAGTACTTC
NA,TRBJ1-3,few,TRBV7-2,CASSPVVMHSGNTIYF,TGTGCCAGCAGCCCAGTCGTTATGCACTCTGGAAACACCATATATTTT
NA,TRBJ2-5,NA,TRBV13,CASSLGSRTVAQYF,TGTGCCAGCAGCTTAGGTAGTCGGACAGTGGCCCAGTACTTC
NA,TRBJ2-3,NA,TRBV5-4,CASSFGVSTDTQYF,TGTGCCAGCAGCTTCGGGGTTAGCACAGATACGCAGTATTTT
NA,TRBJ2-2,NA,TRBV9,CASSPSWTAGYDTGELFF,TGTGCCAGCAGCCCCTCGTGGACAGCGGGGTATGACACCGGGGAGCTGTTTTTT
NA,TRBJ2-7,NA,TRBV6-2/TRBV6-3,CASSYSSARLWTGTDEQYF,TGTGCCAGCAGTTACTCGTCGGCCCGCCTTTGGACGGGGACTGACGAGCAGTACTTC
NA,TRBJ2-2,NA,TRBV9,CASKQGSAGELFF,TGTGCCAGCAAACAGGGTAGCGCGGGGGAGCTGTTTTTT
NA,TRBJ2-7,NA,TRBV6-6,CASSALRLENSYEQYF,TGTGCCAGCAGTGCACTTCGACTGGAAAACTCCTACGAGCAGTACTTC
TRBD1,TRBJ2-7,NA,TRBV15,CATSRAGTGVSEQYF,TGTGCCACCAGCAGAGCAGGGACAGGGGTGTCTGAGCAGTACTTC
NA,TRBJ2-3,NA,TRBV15,CATSRDLQADTQYF,TGTGCCACCAGCAGAGATCTCCAGGCAGATACGCAGTATTTT
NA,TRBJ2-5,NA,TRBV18,CASSPNSGIPKGTQYF,TGTGCCAGCTCACCCAACTCAGGTATCCCTAAAGGGACCCAGTACTTC
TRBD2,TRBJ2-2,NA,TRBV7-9,CASRYLAGGSGELFF,TGTGCCAGCAGATATCTAGCGGGCGGAAGCGGGGAGCTGTTTTTT
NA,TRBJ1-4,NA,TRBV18,CASSLLRATNEKLFF,TGTGCCAGCTCACTACTCAGGGCAACTAATGAAAAACTGTTTTTT
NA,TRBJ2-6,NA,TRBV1,CTSSQEVRWLAASKGPGANVLTF,TGCACCAGCAGCCAAGAGGTCCGGTGGCTAGCGGCCTCAAAGGGTCCTGGGGCCAACGTCCTGACTTTC
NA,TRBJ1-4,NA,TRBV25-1,CASSEEANRNEKLFF,TGTGCCAGCAGTGAAGAAGCGAACCGTAATGAAAAACTGTTTTTT
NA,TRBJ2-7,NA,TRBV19,CASSIGEAAPEQYF,TGTGCCAGTAGTATTGGTGAGGCAGCCCCCGAGCAGTACTTC
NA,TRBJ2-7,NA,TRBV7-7,CASSLESSGEYEQYF,TGTGCTAGCAGCTTAGAGAGTAGCGGAGAATACGAGCAGTACTTC
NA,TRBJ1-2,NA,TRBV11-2,CASSLDYRTTGYTF,TGTGCCAGCAGCTTAGATTACCGGACTACCGGCTACACCTTC
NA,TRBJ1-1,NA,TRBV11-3,CASSFHSAGEAFF,TGTGCCAGCAGCTTTCATTCCGCGGGTGAAGCTTTCTTT
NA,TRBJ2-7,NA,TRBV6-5,CASSYDSNYEQYF,TGTGCCAGCAGTTACGACAGTAACTACGAGCAGTACTTC
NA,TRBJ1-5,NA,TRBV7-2,CASSFSTGSNQPQHF,TGTGCCAGCAGCTTTTCAACAGGTAGCAATCAGCCCCAGCATTTT
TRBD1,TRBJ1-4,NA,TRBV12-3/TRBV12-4,CASSPIRGRLFF,TGTGCCAGCAGTCCGATCAGGGGGCGACTGTTTTTT
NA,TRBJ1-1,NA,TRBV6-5,CASSYSRTAWNTEAFF,TGTGCCAGCAGTTACTCACGGACAGCATGGAACACTGAAGCTTTCTTT
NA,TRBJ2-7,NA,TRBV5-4,CASSSRQSPVRNEQYF,TGTGCCAGCAGCTCGAGGCAAAGTCCTGTTAGAAACGAGCAGTACTTC
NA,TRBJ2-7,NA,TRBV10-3,CAISDIGHTYEQYF,TGTGCCATCAGTGATATAGGACACACCTACGAGCAGTACTTC
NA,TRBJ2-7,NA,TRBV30,CAWSVSGDEQYF,TGTGCCTGGAGTGTATCCGGGGACGAGCAGTACTTC
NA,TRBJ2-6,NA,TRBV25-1,CASRSSGANVLTF,TGTGCCAGCAGGAGCTCTGGGGCCAACGTCCTGACTTTC
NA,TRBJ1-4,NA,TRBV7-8,CASSLHIRPGVVGEKLFF,TGTGCCAGCAGCCTTCATATTAGGCCCGGGGTCGTGGGTGAAAAACTGTTTTTT
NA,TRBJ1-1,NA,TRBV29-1,CSVGNRDAVNTEAFF,TGCAGCGTGGGTAACAGGGACGCGGTGAACACTGAAGCTTTCTTT
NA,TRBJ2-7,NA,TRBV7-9,CASSWGGGYEQYF,TGTGCCAGCAGCTGGGGAGGAGGCTACGAGCAGTACTTC
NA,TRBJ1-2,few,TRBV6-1,CASSESDVRSGGYTF,TGTGCCAGCAGTGAATCCGATGTCAGGTCGGGGGGCTACACCTTC
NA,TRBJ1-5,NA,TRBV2,CASSEIGSRSSQPQHF,TGTGCCAGCAGTGAAATAGGGAGCCGGTCTAGTCAGCCCCAGCATTTT
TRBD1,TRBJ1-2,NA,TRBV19,CASTNQGQGFKDYGYTF,TGTGCCAGTACAAACCAGGGACAGGGCTTTAAGGACTATGGCTACACCTTC
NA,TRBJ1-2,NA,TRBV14,CASSHRSESGYTF,TGTGCCAGCAGCCATCGCTCAGAATCTGGCTACACCTTC
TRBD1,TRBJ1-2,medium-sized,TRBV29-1,CSSGQEDYTF,TGCAGCTCGGGACAGGAAGACTACACCTTC
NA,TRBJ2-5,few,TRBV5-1,CASSLEQHQETQYF,TGCGCCAGCAGCTTGGAACAGCACCAAGAGACCCAGTACTTC
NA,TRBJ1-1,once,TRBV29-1,CSVEVGRTEAFF,TGCAGCGTTGAAGTGGGCAGGACTGAAGCTTTCTTT
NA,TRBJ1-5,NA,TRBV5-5,CASRLDGTPGQPQHF,TGTGCCAGCAGACTCGATGGGACACCGGGACAGCCCCAGCATTTT
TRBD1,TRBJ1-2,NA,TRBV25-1,CASSGDSLDHGYTF,TGTGCCAGCAGTGGGGACAGTTTGGATCATGGCTACACCTTC
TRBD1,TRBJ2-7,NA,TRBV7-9,CASSHRDRASEQYF,TGTGCCAGCAGCCACCGGGACAGGGCCTCCGAGCAGTACTTC
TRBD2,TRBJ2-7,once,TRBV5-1,CASSSRGGSSYEQYF,TGCGCCAGCAGCTCCCGGGGGGGGAGCTCCTACGAGCAGTACTTC
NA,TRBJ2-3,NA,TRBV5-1,CASSLGQGSTDTQYF,TGCGCCAGCAGCTTAGGGCAGGGAAGCACAGATACGCAGTATTTT
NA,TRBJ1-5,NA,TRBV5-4,CASSSMAGSNQPQHF,TGTGCCAGCAGTTCTATGGCAGGGAGCAATCAGCCCCAGCATTTT
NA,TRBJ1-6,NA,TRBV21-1,CASSKGGVGTGNSIRVSPLHF,NA
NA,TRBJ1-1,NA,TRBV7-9,CASSLAGGLPMNTEAFF,TGTGCCAGCAGCTTAGCCGGAGGACTGCCCATGAACACTGAAGCTTTCTTT
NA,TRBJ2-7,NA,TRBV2,CASSEPLGVAYEQYF,TGTGCCAGCAGTGAACCTTTAGGGGTTGCCTACGAGCAGTACTTC
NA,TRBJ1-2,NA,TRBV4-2,CASSQDLRGRNGYTF,TGTGCCAGCAGCCAAGATCTCAGGGGTCGAAATGGCTACACCTTC
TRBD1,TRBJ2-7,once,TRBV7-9,CASSPGDRGYEQYF,TGTGCCAGCAGCCCGGGGGACAGGGGTTACGAGCAGTACTTC
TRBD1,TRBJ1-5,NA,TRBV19,CASSIGGGQGSQPQHF,TGTGCCAGTAGTATAGGAGGGGGACAGGGTAGTCAGCCCCAGCATTTT
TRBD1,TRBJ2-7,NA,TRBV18,CASSPGTGAYEQYF,TGTGCCAGCTCACCCGGGACAGGCGCCTACGAGCAGTACTTC
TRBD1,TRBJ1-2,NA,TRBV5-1,CASSLTTGGNYGYTF,TGCGCCAGCAGCTTAACGACAGGGGGCAACTATGGCTACACCTTC
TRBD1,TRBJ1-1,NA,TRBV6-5,CASSLTGSTEAFF,TGTGCCAGCAGTTTGACAGGGAGCACTGAAGCTTTCTTT
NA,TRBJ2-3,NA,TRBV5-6,CASSLDASGDTQYF,TGTGCCAGCAGCTTGGATGCTAGTGGAGATACGCAGTATTTT
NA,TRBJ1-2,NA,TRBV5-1,CASSTRTAGYGYTF,TGCGCCAGCAGCACCCGGACAGCTGGCTATGGCTACACCTTC
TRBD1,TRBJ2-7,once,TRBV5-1,CASSSTGGHEQYF,TGCGCCAGCAGCTCCACAGGGGGGCACGAGCAGTACTTC
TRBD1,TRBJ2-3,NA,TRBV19,CASSISGQGSTDTQYF,TGTGCCAGTAGTATCTCGGGACAGGGGAGCACAGATACGCAGTATTTT